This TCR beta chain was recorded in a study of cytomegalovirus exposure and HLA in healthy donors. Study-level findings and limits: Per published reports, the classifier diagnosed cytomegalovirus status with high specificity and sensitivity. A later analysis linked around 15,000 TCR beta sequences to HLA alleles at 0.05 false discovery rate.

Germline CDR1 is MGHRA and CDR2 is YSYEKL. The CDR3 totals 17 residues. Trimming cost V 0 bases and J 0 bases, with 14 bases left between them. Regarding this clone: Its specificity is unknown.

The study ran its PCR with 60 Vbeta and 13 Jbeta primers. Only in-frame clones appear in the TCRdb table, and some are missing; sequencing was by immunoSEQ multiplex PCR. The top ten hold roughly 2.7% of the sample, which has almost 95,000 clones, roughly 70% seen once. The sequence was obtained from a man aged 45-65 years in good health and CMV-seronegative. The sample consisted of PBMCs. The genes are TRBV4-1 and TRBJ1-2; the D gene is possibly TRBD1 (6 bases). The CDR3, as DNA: TGCGCCAGCAGCCAAGATCTGACAGGAGAAGCTAACTATGGCTACACCTTC. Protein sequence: CASSQDLTGEANYGYTF.